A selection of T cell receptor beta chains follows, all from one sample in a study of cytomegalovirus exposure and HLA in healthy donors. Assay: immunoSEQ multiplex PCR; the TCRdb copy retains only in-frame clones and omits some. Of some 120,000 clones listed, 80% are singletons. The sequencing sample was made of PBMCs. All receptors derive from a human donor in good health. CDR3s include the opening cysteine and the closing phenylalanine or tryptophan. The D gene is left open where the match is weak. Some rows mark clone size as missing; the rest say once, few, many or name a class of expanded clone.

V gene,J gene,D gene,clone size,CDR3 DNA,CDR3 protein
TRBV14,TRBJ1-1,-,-,TGTGCCAGCAGCCAAGACATCCCAGGGGACATAACTGAAGCTTTCTTT,CASSQDIPGDITEAFF
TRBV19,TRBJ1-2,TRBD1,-,TGTGCCAGTATCTGGAGGTCGGACAGGGGTGGAAGCTATGGCTACACCTTC,CASIWRSDRGGSYGYTF
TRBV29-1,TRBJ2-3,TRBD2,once,TGCAGCGTTGCCCGGACTAGCGGGGGGCCGGTGGATACGCAGTATTTT,CSVARTSGGPVDTQYF
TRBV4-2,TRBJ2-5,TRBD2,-,TGTGCCAGCAGCCCCGGGGGGGAAGAGACCCAGTACTTC,CASSPGGEETQYF
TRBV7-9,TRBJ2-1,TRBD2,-,TGTGGCAGCCTAGCGGGGGGGATCAATGAGCAGTTCTTC,CGSLAGGINEQFF
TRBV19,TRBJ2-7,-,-,TGTGCCAGTAGTATAGATCAGATCAGTAGCGGCTACGAGCAGTACTTC,CASSIDQISSGYEQYF
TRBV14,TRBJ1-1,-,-,TGTGCCAGCAGCAATGGAGGGACTGAAGCTTTCTTT,CASSNGGTEAFF
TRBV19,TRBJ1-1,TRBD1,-,TGTGCCAGTAGTACCCGACAGGGCCCGGGCACTGAAGCTTTCTTT,CASSTRQGPGTEAFF
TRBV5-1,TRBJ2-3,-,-,TGCGCCAGCAGCTCGACTAGTTGGGGCACAGATACGCAGTATTTT,CASSSTSWGTDTQYF
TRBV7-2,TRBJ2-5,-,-,TGTGCCAGCAGCTTAGTCCCCAAGACCCAGTACTTC,CASSLVPKTQYF
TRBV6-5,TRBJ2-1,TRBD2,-,TGTGCCAGCAGCCACGGACTAGCGGGGAACAATGAGCAGTTCTTC,CASSHGLAGNNEQFF
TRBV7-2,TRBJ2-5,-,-,TGTGCCAGCAGCCTAGGAGGAACCCAGTACTTC,CASSLGGTQYF
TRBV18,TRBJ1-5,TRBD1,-,TGTGCCAGCTCACCAGCGGGACAGGGCAATCAGCCCCAGCATTTT,CASSPAGQGNQPQHF
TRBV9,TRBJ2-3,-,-,TGTGCCAGCAGCTTCTGGGGGGGGCCCACAGATACGCAGTATTTT,CASSFWGGPTDTQYF
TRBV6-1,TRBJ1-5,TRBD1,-,TGTGCCAGCAGTGAAAAGGACAGGGGGTACCAGCCCCAGCATTTT,CASSEKDRGYQPQHF
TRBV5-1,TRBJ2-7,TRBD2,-,TGCGCCAGCAGCCTAGGACTAGCGGGATGGCAGTACTTC,CASSLGLAGWQYF
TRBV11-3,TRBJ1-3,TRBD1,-,TGTGCCAGCAGCCTTGGACAGGGGAAGGGAAACACCATATATTTT,CASSLGQGKGNTIYF
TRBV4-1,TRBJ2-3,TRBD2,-,TGCGCCAGCAGCCAAGATCCGGCCGGGGGGCTAGCGGGGACAGATACGCAGTATTTT,CASSQDPAGGLAGTDTQYF
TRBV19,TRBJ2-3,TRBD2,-,TGTGCCAGTAGTACCCAAGGGACTAGCGGGGGAGATACGCAGTATTTT,CASSTQGTSGGDTQYF
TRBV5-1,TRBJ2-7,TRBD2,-,TGCGCCAGCAGCTTGGGGGGGGGCTCCTACGAGCAGTACTTC,CASSLGGGSYEQYF
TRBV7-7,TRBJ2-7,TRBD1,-,TGTGCTAGCAGCCCGGACAGGGGAGTCGAGCAGTACTTC,CASSPDRGVEQYF
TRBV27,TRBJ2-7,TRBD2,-,TGTGCCAGCAGTTTATCGTTTACCGGGACTACCCGCGGGTGGCAGTACTTC,CASSLSFTGTTRGWQYF
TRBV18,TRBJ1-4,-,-,TGTGCCAGCTCACCCCCCCCGGGACCACCCTCAGGGGCTGAAAAACTGTTTTTT,CASSPPPGPPSGAEKLFF
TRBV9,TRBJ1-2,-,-,TGTGCCAGCAGCCCCCCCGGGGTCTATGGCTACACCTTC,CASSPPGVYGYTF
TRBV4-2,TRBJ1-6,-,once,TGTGCCAGCAGCCAAGGGGACTGGGGCTCCTATAATTCACCCCTCCACTTT,CASSQGDWGSYNSPLHF
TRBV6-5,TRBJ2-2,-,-,TGTGCCAGCAGTTACTCGAGGAGGGGGGAGCTGTTTTTT,CASSYSRRGELFF
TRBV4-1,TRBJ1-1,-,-,TGCGCCAGCAGCCAGTACAGGTCAACCAACACTGAAGCTTTCTTT,CASSQYRSTNTEAFF
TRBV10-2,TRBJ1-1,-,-,TGCGCCAGCACCGAATCAGGGTTTGGCACTGAAGCTTTCTTT,CASTESGFGTEAFF
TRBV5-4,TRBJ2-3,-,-,TGTGCCAGCAGCCCGACCCCTAGAAACACAGATACGCAGTATTTT,CASSPTPRNTDTQYF
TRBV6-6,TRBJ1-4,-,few,TGTGCCAGCAGCTTAAATGAAAAACTGTTTTTT,CASSLNEKLFF
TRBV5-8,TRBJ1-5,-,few,TGTGCCAGCAGCCCTTATGAGCCCAATCAGCCCCAGCATTTT,CASSPYEPNQPQHF
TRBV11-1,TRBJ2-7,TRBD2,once,TGTGCCAGCAGCACCCAAGCGGGGGAGCAGTACTTC,CASSTQAGEQYF
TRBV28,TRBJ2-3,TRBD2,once,TGTGCCAGCAGCCCGAGCGGGGGAAAAGATACGCAGTATTTT,CASSPSGGKDTQYF
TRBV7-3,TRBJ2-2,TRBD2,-,TGTGCCAGCAGCTTAGATAGCGGGGGCAGCACCGGGGAGCTGTTTTTT,CASSLDSGGSTGELFF
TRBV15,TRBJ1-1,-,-,TGTGCCACCAGCAGAGAAGCGGCCCAGCGGGACACTGAAGCTTTCTTT,CATSREAAQRDTEAFF
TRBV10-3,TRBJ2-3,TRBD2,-,TGTGCCATCAGGGATAGCGGGGGGGCCACCGATACGCAGTATTTT,CAIRDSGGATDTQYF
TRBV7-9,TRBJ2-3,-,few,TGTGCCAGCAGCTTCCTCTCCCACGGGGATACGCAGTATTTT,CASSFLSHGDTQYF
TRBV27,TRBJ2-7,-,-,TGTGCCAGCAGTTCACAGGGTTCCTACGAGCAGTACTTC,CASSSQGSYEQYF
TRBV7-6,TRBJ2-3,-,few,TGTGCCAGCAGCCCCAGGGGGGCCAGCACAGATACGCAGTATTTT,CASSPRGASTDTQYF
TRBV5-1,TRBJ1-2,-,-,TGCGCCAGCAGCTTAGGGGGGGATGGCTACACCTTC,CASSLGGDGYTF
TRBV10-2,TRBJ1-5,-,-,TGCGCCAGCGTAGGGGCAGGGTTCAATCAGCCCCAGCATTTT,CASVGAGFNQPQHF
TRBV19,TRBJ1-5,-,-,TGTGCCAGTTGGGGAGGGAATCAGCCCCAGCATTTT,CASWGGNQPQHF
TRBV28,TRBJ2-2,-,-,TGTGCCAGCAGTTTTTTCGCCGGGGAGCTGTTTTTT,CASSFFAGELFF
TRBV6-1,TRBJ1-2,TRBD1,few,TGTGCCAGCAGAGCTTATAGGCAGGGGGTAGGTGGCTACACCTTC,CASRAYRQGVGGYTF
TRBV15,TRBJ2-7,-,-,TGTGCCACCACCCAGTCGTATGACGAGCAGTACTTC,CATTQSYDEQYF
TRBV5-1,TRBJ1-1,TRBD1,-,TGCGCCAGCCATCAGGGGGCCCTCCTGAACACTGAAGCTTTCTTT,CASHQGALLNTEAFF
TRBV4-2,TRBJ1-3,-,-,TGTGCCAGCAGCCAAGGAAGGAGGTCTGAAAACACCATATATTTT,CASSQGRRSENTIYF
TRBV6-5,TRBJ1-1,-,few,TGTGCCAGCAGTTACTCGATTGGGCGGGACACTGAAGCTTTCTTT,CASSYSIGRDTEAFF
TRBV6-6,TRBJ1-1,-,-,TGTGCCAGCAGTTACTCGGGGGGGGACACTGAAGCTTTCTTT,CASSYSGGDTEAFF
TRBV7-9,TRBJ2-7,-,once,TGTGCCAGCTCGAGTTCGGGACAAAACGAGCAGTACTTC,CASSSSGQNEQYF
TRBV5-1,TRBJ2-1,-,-,TGCGCCAGCAGCTTGAATCAGATCTCCTACAATGAGCAGTTCTTC,CASSLNQISYNEQFF